Listed below are T cell receptor beta chains from one sample, sequenced in a study of human T cells and chemical hapten exposure. MiXCR, applied by TCRdb to the RACE reads, yields one record per CDR3 protein. This sample carries about 120,000 distinct CDR3 sequences, around 11% of them seen once, and the ten largest clones take roughly 2.3%. This specimen consisted of whole blood, obtained in connection with sensitization to the hapten diphenylcyclopropenone (DPC). The receptors derive from a woman between 50 and 59 years old with alopecia areata. Some clones in this sample may be carry-over from other donors' samples. The CDR3 runs from the conserved cysteine through the conserved F or W. Fields, in order: D gene, clone size, V gene, J gene, CDR3 length, CDR3 DNA, CDR3 protein. D genes are given only for firm matches. The listing skips clone size in some rows; elsewhere it reads once, few, many or a size class.

NA	many	TRBV20-1	TRBJ1-5	14	TGCAGTGCTGAACGGGACGGAAGCTATCAGCCCCAGCATTTT	CSAERDGSYQPQHF
TRBD2	NA	TRBV20-1	TRBJ2-3	14	TGCAGTGCTAGCGGGAGGCTCGGCACAGATACGCAGTATTTT	CSASGRLGTDTQYF
NA	NA	TRBV6-1	TRBJ1-5	14	TGTGCCAGCAGTGATGCCCCGGCGTATCAGCCCCAGCATTTT	CASSDAPAYQPQHF
NA	NA	TRBV25-1	TRBJ2-7	14	TGTGCCAGCAGCCCCGCAGACGGGCTTTACGAGCAGTACTTC	CASSPADGLYEQYF
NA	NA	TRBV29-1	TRBJ1-4	12	TGCAGCGGGGGGGAATGGGGGAAAAAACTGTTTTTT	CSGGEWGKKLFF
TRBD1	NA	TRBV4-3	TRBJ2-1	18	TGCGCCAGCAGCCAAGATCCGGCCGGGACAGGGGGTCCCAATGAGCAGTTCTTC	CASSQDPAGTGGPNEQFF
TRBD1	NA	TRBV4-1	TRBJ1-1	14	TGCGCCAGCAGCCAGACAGGGTTGAACACTGAAGCTTTCTTT	CASSQTGLNTEAFF
NA	few	TRBV11-2	TRBJ2-4	14	TGTGCCAGCAGTTCGCGCCTAGCCAAAAACATTCAGTACTTC	CASSSRLAKNIQYF
TRBD1	NA	TRBV29-1	TRBJ1-1	14	TGCAGCGTTTTGATAACAGGGGGAAACACTGAAGCTTTCTTT	CSVLITGGNTEAFF
NA	NA	TRBV7-2	TRBJ2-6	15	TGTGCCAGCAGCTCCGCAATGGCTGGGGCCAACGTCCTGACTTTC	CASSSAMAGANVLTF
NA	few	TRBV6-5	TRBJ2-4	16	TGTGCCAGCAGTTACTCGGGGGGGCCTTCCAAAAACATTCAGTACTTC	CASSYSGGPSKNIQYF
NA	NA	TRBV30	TRBJ1-1	14	TGTGCCTGGAGTGTCGGGGGGCAGGCCACTGAAGCTTTCTTT	CAWSVGGQATEAFF
NA	NA	TRBV19	TRBJ1-5	15	TGTGCCAGTAGTATTATGGGGATCGGCAATCAGCCCCAGCATTTT	CASSIMGIGNQPQHF
NA	NA	TRBV2	TRBJ1-3	16	TGTGCCAGCAGTGAAGAGGCACGTCTTTCTGGAAACACCATATATTTT	CASSEEARLSGNTIYF
TRBD1	few	TRBV12-3/TRBV12-4	TRBJ2-6	16	TGTGCCAGCAGTTCGACAGGGTCGCCTGGGGCCAACGTCCTGACTTTC	CASSSTGSPGANVLTF
NA	NA	TRBV6-1	TRBJ1-2	15	TGTGCCAGCAGTGACCGGGGCGGGCCCACGGATGGCTACACCTTC	CASSDRGGPTDGYTF
TRBD1	NA	TRBV7-7	TRBJ2-1	16	TGTGCCAGCAGCTTAGAGTCGGGACAGGGGCGAAATGAGCAGTTCTTC	CASSLESGQGRNEQFF
NA	NA	TRBV6-6	TRBJ1-5	16	TGTGCCAGCAGTTACTCGAACAGGGCGGGCTTTCAGCCCCAGCATTTT	CASSYSNRAGFQPQHF
NA	many	TRBV7-2	TRBJ1-3	17	TGTGCCAGCAGTCCGGCCGGGGGATTATTCTCTGGAAACACCATATATTTT	CASSPAGGLFSGNTIYF
TRBD1	NA	TRBV9	TRBJ1-6	15	TGTGCCAGCAGCGAAAGCGGGACAGGGGGCTCACCCCTCCACTTT	CASSESGTGGSPLHF
NA	NA	TRBV20-1	TRBJ2-7	13	TGCAGTGCTAGGGGACACCTCAACTACGAGCAGTACTTC	CSARGHLNYEQYF
NA	NA	TRBV11-3	TRBJ2-3	14	TGTGCCAGCGGGCCTGGGGGATCCACAGATACGCAGTATTTT	CASGPGGSTDTQYF
TRBD1	NA	TRBV20-1	TRBJ1-1	14	TGCAGTGCTAGACAGGGGGAGATGAACACTGAAGCTTTCTTT	CSARQGEMNTEAFF